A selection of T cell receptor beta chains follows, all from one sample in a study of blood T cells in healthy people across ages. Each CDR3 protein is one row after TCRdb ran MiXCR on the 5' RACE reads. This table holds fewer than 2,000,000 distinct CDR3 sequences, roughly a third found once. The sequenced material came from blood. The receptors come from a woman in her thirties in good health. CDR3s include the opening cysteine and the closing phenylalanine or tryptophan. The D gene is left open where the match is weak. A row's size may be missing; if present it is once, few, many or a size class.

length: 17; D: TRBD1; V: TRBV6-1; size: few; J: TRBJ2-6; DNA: TGTGCCAGCAATACCGGGACAGGGGTAGCTGGGGCCAACGTCCTGACTTTC; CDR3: CASNTGTGVAGANVLTF
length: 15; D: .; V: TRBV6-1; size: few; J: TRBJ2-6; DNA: TGTGCCAGCAGTAAACCTGTGTTGGGGGCCAACGTCCTGACTTTC; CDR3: CASSKPVLGANVLTF
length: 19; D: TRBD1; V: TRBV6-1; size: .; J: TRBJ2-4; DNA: TGTGCCAGCAGTGGGGGACAGGCCTTGTCCCAGTACGCCAAAAACATTCAGTACTTC; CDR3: CASSGGQALSQYAKNIQYF
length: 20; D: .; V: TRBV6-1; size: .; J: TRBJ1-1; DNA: TGTGCCAGCAGGCCGAGGGTTGTAAGAAAGACCAGCCTTCTAAACACTGAAGCTTTCTTT; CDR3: CASRPRVVRKTSLLNTEAFF
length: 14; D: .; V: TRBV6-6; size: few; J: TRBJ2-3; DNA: TGTGCCAGCAGTTCGACCCCGTTCCTGGATACGCAGTATTTT; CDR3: CASSSTPFLDTQYF
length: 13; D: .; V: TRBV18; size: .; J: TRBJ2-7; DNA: TGTGCCGGCTCACCCGGGGTGGGGTACGAGCAGTACTTC; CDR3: CAGSPGVGYEQYF
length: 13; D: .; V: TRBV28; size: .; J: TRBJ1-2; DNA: TGTGCCGGCAGTTTACACTGGACCTATGGCTACACCTTC; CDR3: CAGSLHWTYGYTF
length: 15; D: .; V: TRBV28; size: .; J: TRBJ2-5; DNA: TGTGCCAGCAGTTTACCTAACAGGGACCAAGAGACCCAGTACTTC; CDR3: CASSLPNRDQETQYF
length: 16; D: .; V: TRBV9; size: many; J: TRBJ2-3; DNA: TGTGCCAGCAGCGACGTGGGGGAGGACGGCACAGATACGCAGTATTTT; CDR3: CASSDVGEDGTDTQYF
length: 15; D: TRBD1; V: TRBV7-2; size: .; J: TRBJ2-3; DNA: TGTGCCAGCAGCTTAAGACAGGGGGCGGCAGATACGCAGTATTTT; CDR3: CASSLRQGAADTQYF
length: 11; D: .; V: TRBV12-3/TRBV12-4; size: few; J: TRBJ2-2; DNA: TGTGCCAGCCGTTTATCCGGGGAGCTGTTTTTT; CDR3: CASRLSGELFF
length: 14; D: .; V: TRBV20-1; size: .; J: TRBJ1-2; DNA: TGCAGTGCCGATTGGCCCCGGAACAACTATGGCTACACCTTC; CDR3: CSADWPRNNYGYTF
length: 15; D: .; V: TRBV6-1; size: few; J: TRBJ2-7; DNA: TGTGCCAGCAGTGACAGCACAGGCCCGTACTACGAGCAGTACTTC; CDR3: CASSDSTGPYYEQYF
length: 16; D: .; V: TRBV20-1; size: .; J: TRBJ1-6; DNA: TGCAGTGCTAGAGATCCGACAGGAGTAACTAATTCACCCCTCCACTTT; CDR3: CSARDPTGVTNSPLHF
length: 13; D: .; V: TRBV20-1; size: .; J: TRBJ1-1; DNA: TGCAGTGCTCGGGGGGCCATGAACACTGAAGCTTTCTTT; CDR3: CSARGAMNTEAFF
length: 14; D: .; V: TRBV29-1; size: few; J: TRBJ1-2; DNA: TGCAGCGTTGAAATCGCCGCCCCTAACTATGGCTACACCTTC; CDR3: CSVEIAAPNYGYTF
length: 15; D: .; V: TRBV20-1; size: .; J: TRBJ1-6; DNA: TGCAGTGCTAGAGATTTGGACACCTATAATTCACCCCTCCACTTT; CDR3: CSARDLDTYNSPLHF
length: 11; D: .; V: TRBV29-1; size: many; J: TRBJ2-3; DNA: TGCAGCGTTTCAGACCAAGATACGCAGTATTTT; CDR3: CSVSDQDTQYF
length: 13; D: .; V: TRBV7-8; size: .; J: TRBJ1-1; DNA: TGTGCCAGCAGCATCGGGTGGAGCACTGAAGCTTTCTTT; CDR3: CASSIGWSTEAFF
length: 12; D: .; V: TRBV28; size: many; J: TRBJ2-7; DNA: TGTGCCAGCAGTTCCCCGGCCTACGAGCAGTACTTC; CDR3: CASSSPAYEQYF
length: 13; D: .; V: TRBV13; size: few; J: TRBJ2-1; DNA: TGTGCCAGCAGCCATCATATGGACAATGAGCAGTTCTTC; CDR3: CASSHHMDNEQFF
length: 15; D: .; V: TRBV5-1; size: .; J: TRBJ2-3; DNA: TGCGCCAGCAGCTTGATACCGGGGAGCACAGATACGCAGTATTTT; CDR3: CASSLIPGSTDTQYF
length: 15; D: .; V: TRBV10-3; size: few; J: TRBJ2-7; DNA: TGTGCCTCCTTTGGATTACGGGACACAACCTACGAGCAGTACTTC; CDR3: CASFGLRDTTYEQYF
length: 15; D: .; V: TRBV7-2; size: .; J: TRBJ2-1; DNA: TGTGCCAGCAGCCGGGCATGGGGGAGCTACAATGAGCAGTTCTTC; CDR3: CASSRAWGSYNEQFF
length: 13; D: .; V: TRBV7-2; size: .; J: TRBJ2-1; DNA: TGTGCCAGCAGCTTAGAGCAGCGGGTTGTGCAATTCTTC; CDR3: CASSLEQRVVQFF
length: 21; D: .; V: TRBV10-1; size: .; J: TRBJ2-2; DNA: TGCGCCAGCAGTGAGTCGACTTTCTATATTGGAGGCACGGTAAACACCGGGGAGCTGTTTTTT; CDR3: CASSESTFYIGGTVNTGELFF
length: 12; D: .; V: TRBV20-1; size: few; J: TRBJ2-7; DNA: TGCAGTGCTAGAGCCAAGACCTACGAGCAGTACTTC; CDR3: CSARAKTYEQYF
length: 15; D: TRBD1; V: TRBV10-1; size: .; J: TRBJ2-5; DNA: TGCGCCAGCAGCCGGACAGGGTCGCAAAGAGAGACCCAGTACTTC; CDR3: CASSRTGSQRETQYF
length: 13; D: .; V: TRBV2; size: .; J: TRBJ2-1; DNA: TGTGCCAGCATGAAACAGTTGCACAATGAGCAGTTCTTC; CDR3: CASMKQLHNEQFF
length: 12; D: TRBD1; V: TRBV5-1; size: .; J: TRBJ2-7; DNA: TGCGCCAGCAGGGGACAGGACTGCGAGCAGTACTTC; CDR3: CASRGQDCEQYF
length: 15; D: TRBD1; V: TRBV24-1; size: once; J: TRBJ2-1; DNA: TGTGCCACCAGTGAGTTGGGACAGCGAATGAAGGGGCAGTTCTTC; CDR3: CATSELGQRMKGQFF
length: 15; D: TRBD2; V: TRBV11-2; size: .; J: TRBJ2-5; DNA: TGTGCCAGCAGCTTAGAAGCGGGAGTGAGAGAGACCCAGTACTTC; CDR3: CASSLEAGVRETQYF
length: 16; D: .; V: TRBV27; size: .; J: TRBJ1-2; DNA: TGTGCCAGCACCCTTGGTGAGGGGGACGACTTCTTTGGGGACACCTTC; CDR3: CASTLGEGDDFFGDTF
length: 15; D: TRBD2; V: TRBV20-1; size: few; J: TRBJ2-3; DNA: TGCAGTGCTTCCATCCGTAGCGGGAGCACAGATACGCAGTATTTT; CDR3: CSASIRSGSTDTQYF
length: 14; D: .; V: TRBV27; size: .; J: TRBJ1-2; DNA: TGTGCCAGCAGTTCCCCAGGTGCAGCGCGCGGCTACACCTTC; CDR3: CASSSPGAARGYTF
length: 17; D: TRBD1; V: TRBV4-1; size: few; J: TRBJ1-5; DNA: TGCGCCAGCAGCCAAGATGGGACAGGGGGGCCCAATCAGCCCCAGCATTTT; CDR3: CASSQDGTGGPNQPQHF
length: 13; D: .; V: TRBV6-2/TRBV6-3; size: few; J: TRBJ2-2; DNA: TGTGCCAGCAGCACCAGTCGGGCCGGGGAGCTGTTTTTT; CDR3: CASSTSRAGELFF
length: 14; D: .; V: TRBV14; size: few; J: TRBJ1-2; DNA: TGTGCCAGCAGCCAAGGAGGTCAGCCCGGTGGCTACACCTTC; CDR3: CASSQGGQPGGYTF
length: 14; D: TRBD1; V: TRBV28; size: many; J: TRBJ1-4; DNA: TGTGCCAGCACTCCCGGGGACAGATTGGAAAAACTGTTTTTT; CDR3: CASTPGDRLEKLFF
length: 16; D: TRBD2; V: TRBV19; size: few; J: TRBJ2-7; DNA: TGTGCCAGTAGTCACTCACTAGCGGGAGGGTCCTACGAGCAGTACTTC; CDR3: CASSHSLAGGSYEQYF
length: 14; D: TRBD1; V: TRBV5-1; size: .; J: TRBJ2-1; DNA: TGCGCCAGCAGCCTAGACAGGGGCGGATATGAGCAGTTCTTC; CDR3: CASSLDRGGYEQFF
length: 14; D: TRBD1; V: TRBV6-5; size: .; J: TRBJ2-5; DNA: TGTGCCAGCAGGACGCTCCAGGGGGCCGAGACCCAGTACTTC; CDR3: CASRTLQGAETQYF
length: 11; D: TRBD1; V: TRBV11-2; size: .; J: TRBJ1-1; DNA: TGTGCCAGCAGCCTTGACAGGGGAGCTTTCTTT; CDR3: CASSLDRGAFF
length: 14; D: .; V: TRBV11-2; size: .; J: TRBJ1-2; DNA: TGTGCCAGCAGCGCGACGGGACTCATCTATGGCTACACCTTC; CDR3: CASSATGLIYGYTF
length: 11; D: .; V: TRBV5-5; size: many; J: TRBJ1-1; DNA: TGTGCCAGCAGTTTATTGGCGGAGGCTTTCTTT; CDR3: CASSLLAEAFF
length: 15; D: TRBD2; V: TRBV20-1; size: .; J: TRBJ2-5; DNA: TGCAGTGCTCGAAACCAGCGGGAGGGTCGGGAGACCCAGTACTTC; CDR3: CSARNQREGRETQYF